This record looks at one T cell receptor beta chain sequence and its context. As yet, its antigen is unknown. Treatment was busulfan-fludarabine conditioning, a marrow graft, and cyclophosphamide on days +3 and +4. The CDR3 spans 14 residues. The germline CDR1 and CDR2 sequences are SSHAT and FNYEAQ (reference sequence). J gave up 7 bases and V 5 bases, and 11 bases lay outside the gene matches. This entry is derived from a study of T cells after posttransplantation cyclophosphamide. The study, taken as a whole, reports: After PTCy, TRB diversity resembled that of CNI/methotrexate controls. Later post-transplant blood repertoires were often dominated by donor CD8+ memory clones.

Some clones are missing from TCRdb's copy, which holds only in-frame ones; the method was immunoSEQ multiplex PCR. The sample has tens of thousands of clones, approximately 78% seen once. This clonotype was sampled from a female patient in her 40s who received an allogeneic stem cell transplant from a related donor, was CMV-positive, and had no GVHD. The graft donor may be the source of some T cells. The chain employs TRBV7-7 and TRBJ2-7, with 7 bases identical to TRBD1. The source material was CD4+ T cells sorted from blood, sampled approximately 2,000 days after a stem cell transplant with posttransplant cyclophosphamide. This chain's CDR3 is CASSPSGTAREQYF. The CDR3 DNA follows: TGTGCCAGCAGCCCCAGTGGGACAGCCAGAGAGCAGTACTTC.